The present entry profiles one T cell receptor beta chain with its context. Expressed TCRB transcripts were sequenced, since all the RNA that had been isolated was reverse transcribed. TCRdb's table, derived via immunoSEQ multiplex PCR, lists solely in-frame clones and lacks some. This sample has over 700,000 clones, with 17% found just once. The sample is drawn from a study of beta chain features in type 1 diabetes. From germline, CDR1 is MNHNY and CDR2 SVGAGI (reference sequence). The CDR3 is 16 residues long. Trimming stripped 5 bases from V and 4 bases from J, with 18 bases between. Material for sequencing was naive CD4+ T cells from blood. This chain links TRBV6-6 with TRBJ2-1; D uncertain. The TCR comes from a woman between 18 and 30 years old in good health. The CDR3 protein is CASSPQGPAGYNEQFF. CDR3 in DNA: TGTGCCAGCAGTCCCCAAGGACCAGCCGGTTACAATGAGCAGTTCTTC.